These 18 T cell receptor beta chains were sequenced from one sample in a study of CD8 T cells in Susac syndrome. RNA amounts of roughly 0.45 to 1 ug underwent reverse transcription with random hexamers. MiXCR, run by TCRdb on the immunoSEQ multiplex PCR reads, gives a single entry per CDR3 protein. The table lists 300,000 to 350,000 distinct CDR3 sequences, 92% of them singletons, with 0.065% in the top ten. The sample comprised CD4+ T cells from PBMCs. The receptors were sampled from a human donor with multiple sclerosis.

This chain uses TRBV19 with TRBJ2-7; perhaps TRBD1 as D (6 bases). The V end lost 4 bases, the J end lost 3 bases, and 16 bases lay between the germline ends. Germline assignment: CDR1 LNHDA and CDR2 SQIVND (reference sequence). The CDR3 consists of 15 residues. The CDR3 coding sequence is TGTGCCAGTAGTAAAGACAGGACCGACAACTACGAGCAGTACTTC. It codes for CASSKDRTDNYEQYF.

The chain joins TRBV5-4 to TRBJ2-1; TRBD2 agrees at 9 bases. J lost 9 bases, V lost 4 bases, and 14 bases had no gene match. The CDR3 consists of 16 residues. Germline-derived CDR1 and CDR2 are SGHNT and YYREEE (reference sequence). The CDR3 nucleotides read TGTGCCAGCAGCCCGTCAGCGGGAGGAGGTAGACGTGAGCAGTTCTTC. This encodes CASSPSAGGGRREQFF.

This sequence joins TRBV11-2 and TRBJ1-5, with a tentative D call TRBD1 (5 bases). Per germline, CDR1 SGHAT and CDR2 FQNNGV. V dropped 5 bases and J dropped 3 bases, with 8 bases sitting between them. This CDR3 spans 13 amino acids. CDR3 DNA sequence: TGTGCCAGCAGCCAGGACAACAATCAGCCCCAGCATTTT. Protein: CASSQDNNQPQHF. The variable domain in full, with the rest retrieved from reference TRBV11-2 and TRBJ1-5, is EAGVAQSPRYKIIEKRQSVAFWCNPISGHATLYWYQQILGQGPKLLIQFQNNGVVDDSQLPKDRFSAERLKGVDSTLKIQPAKLEDSAVYLCASSQDNNQPQHFGDGTRLSIL.

The count of this clonotype is one. CDR3 nucleotides: TGCAGCGTTGTCCGGGACAGAACAGATACGCAGTATTTT. This sequence encodes CSVVRDRTDTQYF. This chain uses TRBV29-1 with TRBJ2-3; TRBD1 matches at 7 bases. Germline assignment: CDR1 SQVTM and CDR2 ANQGSEA. V gave up 4 bases and J gave up 3 bases; unmatched junction bases: 4. This CDR3 has 13 residues.

The gene calls are TRBV30 and TRBJ2-7, with TRBD1 matching over 7 bases. From germline, CDR1 is GTSNPN and CDR2 SVGIG (reference sequence). The V segment lost 4 bases and the J segment 4 bases; nucleotides outside the gene matches: 13. The CDR3 is 15 amino acids. CDR3 nucleotides: TGTGCCTGGACGGGACAGACGGCCAGACGGTACGAGCAGTACTTC. Translating gives CAWTGQTARRYEQYF.

This rearrangement joins TRBV20-1 to TRBJ2-7; D uncertain. The CDR3 is 12 amino acids. Trimming removed 4 bases from V and 0 bases from J, with 7 bases in between. In germline, CDR1 is DFQATT, CDR2 SNEGSKA (reference sequence). The CDR3 is CSATGSSYEQYF. The CDR3 coding sequence is TGCAGTGCTACCGGGTCCTCCTACGAGCAGTACTTC.

J is TRBJ1-2 and V is TRBV11-2; D is perhaps TRBD1 (5 bases). The CDR3 is made up of 14 amino acids. V lost 1 base to trimming and J lost 7 bases, with 13 bases between them. Germline V gives CDR1 SGHAT, CDR2 FQNNGV. CDR3 DNA sequence: TGTGCCAGCAGCTTAGGAGGTGTGGGGGGTGGCTACACCTTC. Amino acids: CASSLGGVGGGYTF. The full variable domain, its missing parts supplied by reference TRBV11-2 and TRBJ1-2, is EAGVAQSPRYKIIEKRQSVAFWCNPISGHATLYWYQQILGQGPKLLIQFQNNGVVDDSQLPKDRFSAERLKGVDSTLKIQPAKLEDSAVYLCASSLGGVGGGYTFGSGTRLTVV.

The V and J genes are TRBV7-9 and TRBJ2-3, with D possibly TRBD2 on 6 matching bases. This CDR3 has 14 amino acids. The germline gives CDR1 SEHNR, CDR2 FQNEAQ (reference sequence). Trimming left V 2 bases short and J 6 bases short, with 12 bases between. CDR3 nucleotides: TGTGCCAGCAGCTTATTGGGCGGGATGGATACGCAGTATTTT. This encodes CASSLLGGMDTQYF. The full variable domain, completed using reference TRBV7-9 and TRBJ2-3, is DTGVSQNPRHKITKRGQNVTFRCDPISEHNRLYWYRQTLGQGPEFLTYFQNEAQLEKSRLLSDRFSAERPKGSFSTLEIQRTEQGDSAMYLCASSLLGGMDTQYFGPGTRLTVL.

The genes are TRBV18 and TRBJ1-2, with 8 nucleotides matching TRBD1. CDR1 and CDR2 (germline): KGHSH, LQKENI. The CDR3 contains 14 residues. With V trimmed by 0 bases and J by 4 bases, 1 base remained unmatched. The CDR3: CASSPPTGVYGYTF. The CDR3 DNA is TGTGCCAGCTCACCACCGACAGGGGTCTATGGCTACACCTTC.

For the CDR3, the DNA is TGTGCCAGCAGTTACTCAGGGACATCCAATGCGGGCTACACCTTC. This encodes CASSYSGTSNAGYTF. This sequence joins TRBV6-6 and TRBJ1-2, with TRBD1 as a possible D gene (6 bases). The CDR3 contains 15 residues. V lost 0 bases and J lost 8, with 16 bases in between. The germline CDR1 and CDR2 sequences are MNHNY and SVGAGI (reference sequence).

This rearrangement joins TRBV10-2 to TRBJ2-3; 8 bases are shared with TRBD2. The CDR3 spans 13 residues. The germline CDR1 and CDR2 sequences are WSHSY and SAAADI. After removal of 7 bases from V and 6 bases from J, the junction contained 6 bases not matched to a gene. CDR3 amino acids: CASTVAGSDTQYF. CDR3 in DNA: TGCGCCAGCACGGTAGCGGGGAGTGATACGCAGTATTTT.

The genes are TRBV19 and TRBJ1-3; D is undetermined. Per germline, CDR1 LNHDA and CDR2 SQIVND (reference sequence). Trimming took off 4 bases at V and 0 bases at J, with 13 bases between the two ends. The CDR3 extends over 16 amino acids. The CDR3: CASSKGLRSSGNTIYF. The DNA of the CDR3 is TGTGCCAGTAGTAAGGGATTGAGGTCCTCTGGAAACACCATATATTTT.

The CDR3 sequence is CASSLEGRVNTEAFF. The DNA of the CDR3 is TGTGCCAGCAGCTTAGAGGGTCGGGTGAACACTGAAGCTTTCTTT. V usage is TRBV7-6 and J usage is TRBJ1-1; D remains unclear. V was trimmed by 1 base and J by 0 bases, leaving 9 bases between them. The CDR3 runs 15 residues. From germline, CDR1 is SGHVS and CDR2 FNYEAQ.

The V call is TRBV5-1, the J call TRBJ2-3; maybe TRBD1 (5 bases). The germline gives CDR1 SGHRS, CDR2 YFSETQ. CDR3 size: 14 residues. V dropped 7 bases and J dropped 6 bases, with 18 bases sitting between them. This CDR3 is CASSVKPPGDTQYF. Here the CDR3 DNA reads TGCGCCAGCTCCGTGAAGCCCCCAGGGGATACGCAGTATTTT.

V is TRBV7-2 and J is TRBJ2-5; 9 nucleotides line up with TRBD2. CDR1 is SGHTA, CDR2 FQGNSA, per germline. The CDR3 is made up of 17 amino acids. The ends lost 3 bases at V and 9 bases at J; junction bases unmatched: 17. In DNA, the CDR3 is TGTGCCAGCAGCTTTAAAGCGGGAGGCCGAGGGGGGGGGTCCCAGTACTTC. It codes for CASSFKAGGRGGGSQYF.

The V gene is TRBV19, the J gene TRBJ2-2; D is undetermined. CDR1 and CDR2 from the germline V gene are LNHDA and SQIVND (reference sequence). The CDR3 runs 13 residues. The V and J ends lost 7 bases and 4 bases respectively, with 10 bases between them. CDR3 amino acids: CASTGRVTGELFF. The CDR3 coding sequence is TGTGCCAGTACTGGCAGAGTCACCGGGGAGCTGTTTTTT.

The gene calls are TRBV4-3 and TRBJ2-1; a possible D gene is TRBD1 (5 bases). Trimming took off 0 bases at V and 6 bases at J, with 9 bases between the two ends. This CDR3 has 14 residues. The germline CDR1 and CDR2 sequences are LGHNA and YSLEER. The CDR3 coding sequence is TGCGCCAGCAGCCAAGACATTAGGGGCAATGAGCAGTTCTTC. Amino acids: CASSQDIRGNEQFF.

This clonotype was picked up one time. The rearrangement joins TRBV19 to TRBJ1-6, with TRBD1 matching over 8 bases. The trim removed 5 bases at V and 14 bases at J, leaving 17 bases unmatched. The CDR3 has 16 residues. Germline CDR1 is LNHDA and CDR2 is SQIVND (reference sequence). The CDR3 bases are TGTGCCAGTAGTCCCCCCGGGACAGGCGCTATGGTATCCCTCCACTTT. This sequence encodes CASSPPGTGAMVSLHF.